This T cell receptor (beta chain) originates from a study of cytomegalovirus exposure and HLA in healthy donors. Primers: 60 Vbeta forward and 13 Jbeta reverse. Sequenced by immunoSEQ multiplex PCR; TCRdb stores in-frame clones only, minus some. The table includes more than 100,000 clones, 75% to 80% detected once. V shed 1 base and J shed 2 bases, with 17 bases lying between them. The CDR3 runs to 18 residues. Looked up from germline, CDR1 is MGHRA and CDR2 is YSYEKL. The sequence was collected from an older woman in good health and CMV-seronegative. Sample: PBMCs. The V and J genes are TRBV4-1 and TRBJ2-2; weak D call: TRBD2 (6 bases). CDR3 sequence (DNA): TGCGCCAGCAGCCAAGTGGGTCGGGGGATGGGAAACACCGGGGAGCTGTTTTTT. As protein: CASSQVGRGMGNTGELFF.